Shown below are 15 T cell receptor beta chains from a single sample sequenced in a study of T cell responses to AZD1222 COVID-19 vaccine. Data came from immunoSEQ multiplex PCR; TCRdb stores just in-frame clones and leaves some out. Of roughly 140,000 clones listed, roughly 91% are singletons. Specimen: peripheral blood, collected on day 0 of AZD1222 vaccination. These receptor sequences come from an adult in good health.

This chain connects TRBV5-4 to TRBJ2-3; 8 bases fit TRBD2. The CDR3 totals 17 residues. With 3 bases clipped from V and 4 bases from J, the junction kept 13 bases outside the gene matches. Germline CDR1 and CDR2: SGHNT and YYREEE (reference sequence). CDR3 sequence: CASSSPTGGQAADTQYF. The CDR3 DNA reads TGTGCCAGCAGCTCACCAACGGGGGGGCAGGCGGCAGATACGCAGTATTTT.

V and J are TRBV18 and TRBJ2-7; 9 positions agree with TRBD1. This CDR3 region has 13 residues. The ends lost 4 bases at V and 5 bases at J; junction bases unmatched: 3. Looked up from germline, CDR1 is KGHSH and CDR2 is LQKENI. CDR3 residues: CASSLRDRDEQYF. The CDR3 nucleotides read TGTGCCAGCTCACTCCGGGACAGGGACGAGCAGTACTTC.

The chain joins TRBV5-4 to TRBJ2-2; 14 bases are a match to TRBD2. The length of the CDR3 is 17 residues. With V trimmed by 5 bases and J by 2 bases, 5 bases remained unmatched. Germline V gene lookup returns CDR1 SGHNT and CDR2 YYREEE (reference sequence). In DNA form, the CDR3 reads TGTGCCAGCAGTCCTGGGACTAGCGGGGGAAACACCGGGGAGCTGTTTTTT. It yields the protein CASSPGTSGGNTGELFF.

The chain couples TRBV30 to TRBJ1-2; D uncertain. The CDR3 consists of 14 residues. The germline V gene has CDR1 GTSNPN and CDR2 SVGIG (reference sequence). The V and J ends lost 0 bases and 5 bases respectively, with 13 bases between them. The CDR3 loop reads CAWSVLGVQYGYTF. In nucleotides, the CDR3 is TGTGCCTGGAGTGTTTTAGGAGTTCAATATGGCTACACCTTC.

The chain combines TRBV6-5 with TRBJ1-2; D may be TRBD1 (5 bases). The CDR3 has 14 residues. Germline CDR1 MNHEY, CDR2 SVGAGI. Trimming removed 6 bases at V and 4 bases at J, with 15 bases between. The CDR3 DNA reads TGTGCCAGCAGCCCCGGGACGGATCTCTATGGCTACACCTTC. Translating gives CASSPGTDLYGYTF.

V gene TRBV7-6 combines with J gene TRBJ2-5, with no clear D. V lost 8 bases and J lost 4, with 11 bases in between. The V gene's germline CDR1 is SGHVS and CDR2 FNYEAQ. CDR3 size: 12 residues. The CDR3 here is CASGPTRETQYF. The CDR3 nucleotides read TGTGCCAGCGGGCCTACGAGAGAGACCCAGTACTTC.

The chain has TRBV19 and TRBJ1-5; no reliable D call. The CDR3 is 14 residues long. CDR1 and CDR2 (germline): LNHDA, SQIVND (reference sequence). Trimming took off 4 bases at V and 4 bases at J, with 11 bases between the two ends. The CDR3 DNA sequence: TGTGCCAGTAGTAATGGTCAGGTAAATCAGCCCCAGCATTTT. This gives the protein CASSNGQVNQPQHF.

The genes are TRBV7-9 and TRBJ1-6, with TRBD1 as a possible D gene (5 bases). The CDR3 runs 17 residues. V was clipped by 7 bases and J by 0 bases, with 16 bases between them. Germline CDR1 is SEHNR and CDR2 is FQNEAQ (reference sequence). The CDR3 DNA is TGTGCCAGCACCATAGCCGGGACGAGCTCCTATAATTCACCCCTCCACTTT. This sequence encodes CASTIAGTSSYNSPLHF.

This chain connects TRBV4-2 to TRBJ2-7; the D is unclear. Germline V gives CDR1 LGHNA, CDR2 YNFKEQ. The CDR3 totals 14 residues. Trimming left V 1 base short and J 2 bases short, with 9 bases between. CDR3 sequence: CASSQGIPPYEQYF. Here the CDR3 DNA reads TGTGCCAGCAGCCAAGGGATTCCCCCCTACGAGCAGTACTTC.

The chain uses TRBV5-1 and TRBJ1-1; D not certain. The V gene lost 4 bases and the J gene lost 1 base, with 11 bases spanning the gap. Germline V CDR1 and CDR2: SGHRS, YFSETQ. CDR3 size: 14 residues. The CDR3 loop is CASSVDLPNTEAFF. Written as DNA, the CDR3 is TGCGCCAGCAGCGTGGACCTTCCGAACACTGAAGCTTTCTTT.

The chain carries TRBV5-1 and TRBJ2-2; possible D gene TRBD1, 5 bases. This CDR3 contains 15 residues. Germline loops: CDR1 SGHRS, CDR2 YFSETQ. Trimming pared 0 bases from V and 3 bases from J, leaving 9 bases between. The chain's CDR3 is CASSLAGIDTGELFF. The CDR3 nucleotides read TGCGCCAGCAGCTTGGCAGGGATCGACACCGGGGAGCTGTTTTTT.

This rearrangement joins TRBV30 to TRBJ1-2; D remains unclear. Germline-derived CDR1 and CDR2 are GTSNPN and SVGIG (reference sequence). V was shortened by 5 bases and J by 6 bases, with 13 bases between the two germline ends. This CDR3 is built from 12 residues. CDR3 residues: CAWFSRENGYTF. CDR3 nucleotide sequence: TGTGCCTGGTTCTCCCGGGAGAATGGCTACACCTTC.

The table lists this clone with a count of one. The chain is built from TRBV6-6 and TRBJ1-4; TRBD1 aligns across 9 bases. The CDR3 spans 15 residues. CDR1 is MNHNY and CDR2 is SVGAGI in the germline V gene (reference sequence). The J segment lost 7 bases and the V segment lost 1 base, leaving 4 bases of the junction unmatched. CDR3 DNA: TGTGCCAGCAGTTACTGGGACAGGGCGATTGAAAAACTGTTTTTT. Its protein is CASSYWDRAIEKLFF.

The chain recombines TRBV3-1 (or the pseudogene TRBV3-2) with TRBJ1-1, with a possible D match to TRBD1 (5 bases). CDR1 and CDR2 (germline): LGHDT, YNNKEL (reference sequence). CDR3 length equals 16 residues. V was pared by 0 bases and J by 1 base, with 12 bases between. CDR3 nucleotide sequence: TGTGCCAGCAGCCAAGATCGGGACTACTCGAACACTGAAGCTTTCTTT. This codes for CASSQDRDYSNTEAFF.

The rearrangement uses TRBV6-5 and TRBJ2-7; D is tentatively TRBD1 or TRBD2 (5 bases each). The CDR3 runs to 11 residues. V lost 4 bases, J lost 5 bases, and 6 bases lay in between. Germline V lookup: CDR1 MNHEY, CDR2 SVGAGI. CDR3 coding DNA: TGTGCCAGCAGTTTGGGGGACGAGCAGTACTTC. It encodes CASSLGDEQYF.